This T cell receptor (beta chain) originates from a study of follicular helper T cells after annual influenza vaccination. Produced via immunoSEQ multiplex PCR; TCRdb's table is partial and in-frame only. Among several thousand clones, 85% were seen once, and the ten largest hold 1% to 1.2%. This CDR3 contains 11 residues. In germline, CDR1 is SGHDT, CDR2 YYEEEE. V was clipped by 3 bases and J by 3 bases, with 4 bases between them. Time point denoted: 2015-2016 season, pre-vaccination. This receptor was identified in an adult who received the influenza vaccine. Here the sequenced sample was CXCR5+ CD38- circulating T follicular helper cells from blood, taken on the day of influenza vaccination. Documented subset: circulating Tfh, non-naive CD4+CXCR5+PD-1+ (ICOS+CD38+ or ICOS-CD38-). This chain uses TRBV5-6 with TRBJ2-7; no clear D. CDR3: CASSSDYEQYF. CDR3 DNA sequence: TGTGCCAGCAGCTCCGACTACGAGCAGTACTTC. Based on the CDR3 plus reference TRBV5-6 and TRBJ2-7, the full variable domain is DAGVTQSPTHLIKTRGQQVTLRCSPKSGHDTVSWYQQALGQGPQFIFQYYEEEERQRGNFPDRFSGHQFPNYSSELNVNALLLGDSALYLCASSSDYEQYFGPGTRLTVT.